This paragraph reports one T cell receptor beta chain. Profiling relied on immunoSEQ multiplex PCR, and the TCRdb table lists in-frame clones only, not all of them. The sample lists about 250,000 clones, 75% to 85% occurring once. The V end lost 5 bases, the J end lost 0 bases, and 17 bases lay between the germline ends. CDR1 is LGHDT and CDR2 is YNNKEL in the germline V gene (reference sequence). CDR3 length equals 16 residues. This sample is part of a study of blood T cell repertoires in COVID-19. The wider study: From the United States, Italy and Spain came samples of acute and convalescent COVID-19.

The sample consisted of PBMCs or T cells enriched from blood (not recorded which). The sequence was collected from a woman aged 45-60 years with acute COVID-19. J is TRBJ2-7 and V is TRBV3-1 (or the pseudogene TRBV3-2), with D possibly being TRBD1 (5 bases). Written as DNA, the CDR3 is TGTGCCAGCAGCGGAAGCCAGGGTTCCCTCTCCTACGAGCAGTACTTC. Protein product: CASSGSQGSLSYEQYF.